The source of this T cell receptor (beta chain) is a study of naive and memory T cell subsets (dated by TCRdb to 2016 to 2017). At the level of the whole study: An open-source, UMI-based TCR alpha and beta sequencing pipeline was applied to sorted naive and memory peripheral blood T cell subsets. The results of the functional CMV T cell responses matched the IgG serology results in every case. RNA was DNase-treated and reverse transcribed with TCR constant-region primers, mostly using SuperScript III.

Per the germline V gene (reference sequence), SEHNR is the CDR1 and FQNEAQ is the CDR2. The CDR3 sequence holds 12 residues, the cysteine and phenylalanine included. CDR3 DNA is the only sequence kept; it has 36 bases, read in frame from the first base. Library prep was done by UMI-ligation and nested PCR. The beta constant-region primer was an equimolar mix of two oligonucleotides covering both TRBC1 and TRBC2. The ligated cDNA went through four rounds of PCR with nested alpha and beta constant-region primers together with the SP2 primer. A single-stranded oligonucleotide bearing the SP2 primer plus a 12-nucleotide UMI was ligated onto the 3' end of the cDNA by T4 RNA ligase 1. The ligation reaction was incubated at 16°C for about 20-25 hours. PCR2 was typically run as a SYBR Green qPCR and stopped at a predetermined threshold to prevent over-amplification. Apart from the first purification, every purification step used Agencourt AMPure XP magnetic beads. Library quantification was done by Qubit, followed by a TapeStation check on which the main peak was expected at around 650 bp. The pooled libraries were sequenced on an Illumina MiSeq using v2 2x251 paired-end kits, which usually yielded roughly 0.9-2 million reads per sample. Libraries were pooled at around 4 nM per sample, and 5-7% PhiX was added to improve cluster recognition. Concerning the study's data processing: V and J genes were assigned to Demultiplexor-processed FASTQ reads by Decombinator through tag matching, with a single base-pair mismatch being allowed. By using UMIs, Collapsinator corrected both sequencing errors and the frequency errors caused by PCR heterogeneity. CDR3Translator translated TCRs and extracted CDR3s from the conserved cysteine to the FGXG phenylalanine, flagging non-productive sequences. Gini, Shannon entropy and inverse Simpson indices were computed after subsampling the repertoires to the same number of UMI-defined TCRs. Within the linear range, a power law was fitted by maximum likelihood to the distributions of clonotype abundance. Similar UMI counts, unique TCR numbers and clonal distributions were obtained with the pipeline and with MIGEC on one naive CD8 sample. One analysis removed from the naive repertoire any naive TCRs that were also present in any memory subset from the same donor. A set of several thousand CMV-associated CDR3 sequences, compiled from VDJdb and a published dataset, was used to search the repertoires. TCRdb trimmed public reads at Q25 via fastp, called clones via MiXCR and kept in-frame beta chains. A single entry per CDR3 protein holds the most common genes and DNA from its merged rows. Clone size and V and J calls follow TCRdb, not the original study. The sample has around 140,000 distinct CDR3 sequences on record, approximately 21% of them singletons. Jointly, the top ten make up around 0.63% of the sample.

What the authors observed across the whole study: The repertoire findings for the naive and memory subsets could not be validated, as no ground truth was available. After error correction, over 95% of naive TCR sequences appeared only once, giving much steeper abundance distributions than memory subsets. The abundance of TCRs followed a power law with an exponent that differed between naive and memory subsets yet stayed consistent across the three individuals. Gini index rose and Shannon and inverse Simpson diversity fell from naive through CM, EM and EMRA in both CD4 and CD8 cells. Naive repertoires, especially CD8, contained a few larger clonotypes, possibly memory cells re-expressing CD45RA. A clonotype was defined as a single alpha or beta chain sequence rather than as a paired alpha/beta receptor. RNA-based TCR counts may be affected by expression changes linked to T cell activation and differentiation.

Separate amplification of TCR alpha and beta chain libraries was performed from the second PCR step onward. CMV status of each donor was established by measuring IFNgamma production from CD4+ T cells after fresh PBMCs were stimulated overnight with CMV viral lysate. CD4 T cells were positively selected using Miltenyi beads, after which CD8 T cells were positively selected from the CD4-negative fraction. After staining for CD3, CD4, CD8, CD45RA, CD27 and a live/dead dye, cells were sorted on a BD Aria II into four subsets based on CD45RA and CD27. Three healthy volunteers provided blood, and each donor's sample was split into CD4 and CD8 T cells and then further divided into four differentiation subsets. Approximately 120 ml of peripheral blood was taken from each donor, and PBMC were separated by density-gradient centrifugation on Ficoll-Paque PLUS. The sorted cells were lysed in RLT buffer, after which RNA was extracted using a Qiagen RNeasy kit and kept at -80 degrees C.

Turning to this clonotype: Which antigen it targets is not known. A junction end diverges from the germline sequence, so it may reflect a read error.

This receptor chain uses TRBV7-9 and TRBJ1-2, with the D gene call left open. The sequenced material came from naive CD8+ T cells from blood. The cell subset or site label, as the study defines it: naive T cells, CD45RA high CD27+. This clonotype was sampled from a human donor in good health. In nucleotide form, the sequence is TGTGCCAGCAGCTTATTGCATACCCAGAAGGGCTTC. Its translation is CASSLLHTQKGF.